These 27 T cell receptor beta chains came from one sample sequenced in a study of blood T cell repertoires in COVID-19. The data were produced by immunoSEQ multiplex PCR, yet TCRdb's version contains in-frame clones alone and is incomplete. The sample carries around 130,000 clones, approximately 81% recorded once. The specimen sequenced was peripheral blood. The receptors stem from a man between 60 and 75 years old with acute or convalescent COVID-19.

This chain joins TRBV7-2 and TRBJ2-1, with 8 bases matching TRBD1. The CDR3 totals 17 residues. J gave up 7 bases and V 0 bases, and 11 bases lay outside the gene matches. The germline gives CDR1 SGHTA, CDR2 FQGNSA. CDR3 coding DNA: TGTGCCAGCAGCTTAGCGCCCACAGGGGGATATGGGAATGAGCAGTTCTTC. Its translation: CASSLAPTGGYGNEQFF.

The CDR3 sequence is CSVESNQNTEAFF. CDR3 nucleotides: TGCAGCGTTGAGAGCAACCAGAACACTGAAGCTTTCTTT. V usage is TRBV29-1 and J usage is TRBJ1-1; D is undetermined. Trimming stripped 3 bases from V and 1 base from J, with 9 bases between. Germline assignment: CDR1 SQVTM and CDR2 ANQGSEA. The CDR3 totals 13 residues.

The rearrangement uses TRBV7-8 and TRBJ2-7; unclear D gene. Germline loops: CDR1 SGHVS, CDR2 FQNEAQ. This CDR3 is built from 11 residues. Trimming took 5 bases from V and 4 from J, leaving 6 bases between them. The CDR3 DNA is TGTGCCAGCAGCCCCCATTACGAGCAGTACTTC. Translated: CASSPHYEQYF.

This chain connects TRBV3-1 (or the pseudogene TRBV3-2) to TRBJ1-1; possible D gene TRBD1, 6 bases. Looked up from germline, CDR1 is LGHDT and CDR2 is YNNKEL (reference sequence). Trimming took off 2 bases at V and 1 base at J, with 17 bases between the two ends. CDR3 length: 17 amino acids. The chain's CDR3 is CASSQHRVEVANTEAFF. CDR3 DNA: TGTGCCAGCAGCCAACACAGGGTGGAGGTCGCGAACACTGAAGCTTTCTTT.

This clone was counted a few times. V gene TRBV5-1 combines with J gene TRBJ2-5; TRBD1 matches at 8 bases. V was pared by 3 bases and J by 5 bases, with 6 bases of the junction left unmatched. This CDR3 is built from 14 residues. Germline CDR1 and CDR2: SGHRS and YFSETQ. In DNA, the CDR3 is TGCGCCAGCAGCTCCGGACAGGGTGTGGAGACCCAGTACTTC. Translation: CASSSGQGVETQYF.

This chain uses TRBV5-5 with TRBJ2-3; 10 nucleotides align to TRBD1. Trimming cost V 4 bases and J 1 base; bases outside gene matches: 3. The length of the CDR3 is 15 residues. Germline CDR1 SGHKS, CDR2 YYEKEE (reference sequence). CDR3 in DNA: TGTGCCAGCAGCACTGGACAGGGGGGCACAGATACGCAGTATTTT. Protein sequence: CASSTGQGGTDTQYF.

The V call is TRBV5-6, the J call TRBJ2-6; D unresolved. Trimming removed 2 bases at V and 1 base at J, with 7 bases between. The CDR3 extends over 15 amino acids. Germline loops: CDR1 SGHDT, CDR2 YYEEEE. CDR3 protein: CASSFLQSGANVLTF. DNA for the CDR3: TGTGCCAGCAGCTTTCTCCAGTCTGGGGCCAACGTCCTGACTTTC. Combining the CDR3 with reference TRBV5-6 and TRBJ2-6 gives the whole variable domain DAGVTQSPTHLIKTRGQQVTLRCSPKSGHDTVSWYQQALGQGPQFIFQYYEEEERQRGNFPDRFSGHQFPNYSSELNVNALLLGDSALYLCASSFLQSGANVLTFGAGSRLTVL.

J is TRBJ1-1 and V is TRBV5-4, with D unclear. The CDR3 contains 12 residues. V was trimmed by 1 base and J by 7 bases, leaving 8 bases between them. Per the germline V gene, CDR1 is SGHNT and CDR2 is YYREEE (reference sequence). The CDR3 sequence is CASSLNRVEAFF. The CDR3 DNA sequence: TGTGCCAGCAGCTTGAACCGGGTTGAAGCTTTCTTT.

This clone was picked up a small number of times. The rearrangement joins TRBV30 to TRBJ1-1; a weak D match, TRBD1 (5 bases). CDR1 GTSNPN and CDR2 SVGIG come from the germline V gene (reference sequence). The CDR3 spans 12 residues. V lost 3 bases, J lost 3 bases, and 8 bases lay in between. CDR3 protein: CAWRGGYTEAFF. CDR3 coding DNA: TGTGCCTGGAGGGGGGGATACACTGAAGCTTTCTTT.

This CDR3 is CASSLGTGVPYSNQPQHF. The CDR3 DNA reads TGTGCCAGCAGTTTGGGGACAGGGGTACCCTATAGCAATCAGCCCCAGCATTTT. The chain links TRBV28 to TRBJ1-5; TRBD1 matches 10 bases. CDR3 size: 18 residues. Germline values: CDR1 MDHEN, CDR2 SYDVKM. The V segment lost 3 bases and the J segment 0 bases; nucleotides outside the gene matches: 8.

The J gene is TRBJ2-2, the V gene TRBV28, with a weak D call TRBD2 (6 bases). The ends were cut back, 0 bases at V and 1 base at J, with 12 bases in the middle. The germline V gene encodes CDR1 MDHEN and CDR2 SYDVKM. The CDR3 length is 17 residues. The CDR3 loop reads CASSLWGAGGNTGELFF. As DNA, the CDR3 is TGTGCCAGCAGTTTATGGGGAGCCGGGGGGAACACCGGGGAGCTGTTTTTT. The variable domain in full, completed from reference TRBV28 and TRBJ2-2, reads DVKVTQSSRYLVKRTGEKVFLECVQDMDHENMFWYRQDPGLGLRLIYFSYDVKMKEKGDIPEGYSVSREKKERFSLILESASTNQTSMYLCASSLWGAGGNTGELFFGEGSRLTVL.

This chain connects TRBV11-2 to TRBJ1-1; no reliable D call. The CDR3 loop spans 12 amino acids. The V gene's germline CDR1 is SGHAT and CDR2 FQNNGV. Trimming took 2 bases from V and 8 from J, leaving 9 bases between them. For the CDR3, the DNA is TGTGCCAGCAGCTTATTGGGCCCCGAAGCTTTCTTT. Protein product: CASSLLGPEAFF.

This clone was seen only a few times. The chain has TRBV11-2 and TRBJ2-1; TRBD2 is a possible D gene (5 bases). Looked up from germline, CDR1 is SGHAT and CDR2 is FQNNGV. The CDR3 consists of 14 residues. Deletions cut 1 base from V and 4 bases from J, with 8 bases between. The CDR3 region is CASSLAAEYNEQFF. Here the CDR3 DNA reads TGTGCCAGCAGCTTAGCAGCGGAGTACAATGAGCAGTTCTTC.

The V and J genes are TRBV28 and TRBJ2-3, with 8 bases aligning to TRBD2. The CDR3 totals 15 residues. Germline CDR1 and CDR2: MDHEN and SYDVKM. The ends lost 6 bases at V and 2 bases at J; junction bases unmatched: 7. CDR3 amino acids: CASSTIAGHTDTQYF. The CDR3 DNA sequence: TGTGCCAGCAGCACAATAGCGGGACACACAGATACGCAGTATTTT.

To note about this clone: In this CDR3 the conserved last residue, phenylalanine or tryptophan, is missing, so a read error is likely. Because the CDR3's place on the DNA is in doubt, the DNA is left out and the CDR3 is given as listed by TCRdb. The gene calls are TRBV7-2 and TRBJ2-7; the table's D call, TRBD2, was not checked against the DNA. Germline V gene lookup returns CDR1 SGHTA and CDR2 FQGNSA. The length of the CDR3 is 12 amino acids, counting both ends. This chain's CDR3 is CASSLGRSGFRL.

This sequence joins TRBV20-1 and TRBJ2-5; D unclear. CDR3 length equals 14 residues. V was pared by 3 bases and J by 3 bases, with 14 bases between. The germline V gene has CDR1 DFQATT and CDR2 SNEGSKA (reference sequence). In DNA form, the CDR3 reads TGCAGTGCTAGTATAACATCCGAGGAAGAGACCCAGTACTTC. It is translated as CSASITSEEETQYF.

CDR3 loop: CASSPVVGNTIYF. The CDR3 coding sequence is TGTGCCAGTAGTCCCGTCGTTGGAAACACCATATATTTT. The rearrangement joins TRBV19 to TRBJ1-3, with D uncertain. V dropped 5 bases and J dropped 3 bases, with 8 bases sitting between them. The germline V gene encodes CDR1 LNHDA and CDR2 SQIVND (reference sequence). This CDR3 has 13 amino acids.

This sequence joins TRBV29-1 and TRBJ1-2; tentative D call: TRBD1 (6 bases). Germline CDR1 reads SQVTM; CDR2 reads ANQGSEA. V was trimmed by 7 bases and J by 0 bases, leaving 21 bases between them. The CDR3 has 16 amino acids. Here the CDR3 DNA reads TGCAGCGCTAGGGCAGGGGCCACCGACTCTAACTATGGCTACACCTTC. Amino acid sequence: CSARAGATDSNYGYTF.

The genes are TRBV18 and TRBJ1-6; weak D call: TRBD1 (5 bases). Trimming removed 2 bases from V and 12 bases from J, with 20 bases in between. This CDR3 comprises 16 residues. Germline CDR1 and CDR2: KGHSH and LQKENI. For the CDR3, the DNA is TGTGCCAGCTCACCAAGCGCGGTAGGGGCAAGGGTACCCCTCCACTTT. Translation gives CASSPSAVGARVPLHF.

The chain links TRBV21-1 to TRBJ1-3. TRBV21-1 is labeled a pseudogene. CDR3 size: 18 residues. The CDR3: CASSTATTPATGINTIYF. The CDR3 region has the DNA TGTGCCAGCAGCACGGCAACCACCCCTGCCACCGGGATAAACACCATATATTTT.

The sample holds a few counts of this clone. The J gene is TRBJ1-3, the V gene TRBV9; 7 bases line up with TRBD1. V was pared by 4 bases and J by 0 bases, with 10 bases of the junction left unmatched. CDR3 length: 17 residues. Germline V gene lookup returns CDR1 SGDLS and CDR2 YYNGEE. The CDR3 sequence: CASSSTLQGSSGNTIYF. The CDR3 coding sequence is TGTGCCAGCAGCTCCACCTTACAGGGGAGCTCTGGAAACACCATATATTTT.

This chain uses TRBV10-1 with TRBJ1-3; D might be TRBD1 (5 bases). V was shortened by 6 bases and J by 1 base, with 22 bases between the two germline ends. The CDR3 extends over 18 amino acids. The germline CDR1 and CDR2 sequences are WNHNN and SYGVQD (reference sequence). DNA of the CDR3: TGCGCCAGCAGGGCCCACAGGTTTCCGTCCAAATCTGGAAACACCATATATTTT. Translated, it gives CASRAHRFPSKSGNTIYF.

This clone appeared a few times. CDR3 nucleotide sequence: TGTGCCAGCAGTTTGAGCTCCTACAATGAGCAGTTCTTC. It codes for CASSLSSYNEQFF. V is TRBV28 and J is TRBJ2-1, with D unresolved. V lost 3 bases, J lost 0 bases, and 3 bases lay in between. This CDR3 is built from 13 residues. Germline V gene lookup returns CDR1 MDHEN and CDR2 SYDVKM.

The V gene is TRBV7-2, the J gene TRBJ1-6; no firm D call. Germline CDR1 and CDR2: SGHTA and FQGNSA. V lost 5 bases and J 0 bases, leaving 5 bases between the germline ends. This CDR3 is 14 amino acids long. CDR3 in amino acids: CASSLPSYNSPLHF. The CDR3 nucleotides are TGTGCCAGCAGCCTCCCCTCCTATAATTCACCCCTCCACTTT.

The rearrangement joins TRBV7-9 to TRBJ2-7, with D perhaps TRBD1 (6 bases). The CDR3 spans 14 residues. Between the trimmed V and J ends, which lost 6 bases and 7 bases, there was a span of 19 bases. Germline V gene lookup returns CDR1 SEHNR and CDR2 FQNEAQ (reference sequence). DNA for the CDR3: TGTGCCAGCAGTCCTATCCGGGACACAACTGAGCAGTACTTC. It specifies CASSPIRDTTEQYF.

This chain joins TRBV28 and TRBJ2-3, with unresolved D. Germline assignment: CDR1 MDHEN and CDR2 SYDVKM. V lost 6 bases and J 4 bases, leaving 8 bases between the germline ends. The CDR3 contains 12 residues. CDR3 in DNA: TGTGCCAGCAGCTCCCTCGCAGATACGCAGTATTTT. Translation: CASSSLADTQYF.

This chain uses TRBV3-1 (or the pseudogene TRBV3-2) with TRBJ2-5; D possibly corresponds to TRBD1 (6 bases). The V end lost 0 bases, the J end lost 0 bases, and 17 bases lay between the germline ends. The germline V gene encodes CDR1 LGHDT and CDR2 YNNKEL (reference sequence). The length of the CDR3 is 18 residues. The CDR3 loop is CASSQERPGHLYQETQYF. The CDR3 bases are TGTGCCAGCAGCCAAGAAAGACCGGGACACCTCTACCAAGAGACCCAGTACTTC.